This T cell receptor (beta chain) was sequenced in a study of CD8 T cells in ankylosing spondylitis. Findings and caveats of the study: Clones linked with disease were CD8+ and fairly uncommon in the peripheral blood. Previously reported in reactive arthritis synovial fluid and blood were some of the motif variants. The authors reported significant enrichment of disease-linked clones in matched ankylosing spondylitis synovial fluid.

Many counts were recorded for this clonotype. What it binds is unknown. The germline CDR1 and CDR2 sequences are DFQATT and SNEGSKA (reference sequence). The CDR3 is 12 residues long. The V end lost 3 bases, the J end lost 7 bases, and 11 bases lay between the germline ends. Construction of TCR beta libraries was performed using quantitative 5'-RACE with molecular barcodes. MiXCR, applied by TCRdb to the 5' RACE reads, yields one record per CDR3 protein. Here the sample spans over 110,000 distinct CDR3 sequences, more than 7% being singletons. The genes are TRBV20-1 and TRBJ2-3; D is possibly TRBD1 (6 bases). This receptor was identified in a male donor with ankylosing spondylitis. Material: synovial fluid, either unsorted or a sorted T cell fraction (not recorded which). The CDR3 region has the DNA TGCAGTGCTAGCGGGGACATGAATACGCAGTATTTT. It is translated as CSASGDMNTQYF.